This is a list of T cell receptor beta chains from one sample in a study of shared clonotypes between healthy human individuals. Only in-frame clones appear in the TCRdb table, and some are missing; sequencing was by immunoSEQ multiplex PCR. Among over a million clones listed, more than 95% were seen once. Sequenced input: naive CD4+ T cells sorted from blood. These receptors came from a man aged 25 to 45 in good health. The CDR3 runs from the conserved cysteine through the conserved F or W. D genes are given only for firm matches. Not all rows give a size; the values are once, few, many and, for expanded clones, a class.

length	V	J	size	D	DNA	CDR3
11	TRBV5-8	TRBJ2-7	NA	NA	TGTGCCAGCAGCCCCTCCTACGAGCAGTACTTC	CASSPSYEQYF
16	TRBV5-1	TRBJ2-3	NA	TRBD2	TGCGCCAGCAGCCAACTAGCGGGAGGCAGCACAGATACGCAGTATTTT	CASSQLAGGSTDTQYF
14	TRBV28	TRBJ2-3	NA	NA	TGTGCCAGCAGGCCGGGACTTGGCACAGATACGCAGTATTTT	CASRPGLGTDTQYF
14	TRBV2	TRBJ1-5	NA	NA	TGTGCCAGCAGTGAAACCACAGGAAATCAGCCCCAGCATTTT	CASSETTGNQPQHF
15	TRBV19	TRBJ2-7	NA	TRBD1	TGTGCCAGTAGTTTACAGGGGGCCCCAATCTACGAGCAGTACTTC	CASSLQGAPIYEQYF
12	TRBV28	TRBJ1-2	NA	NA	TGTGCCAGCAGTTTATCCGTGCGGGGCTACACCTTC	CASSLSVRGYTF
15	TRBV6-5	TRBJ2-7	NA	TRBD2	TGTGCCAGCAGACGACTAGCGGGGGTCTCCTACGAGCAGTACTTC	CASRRLAGVSYEQYF
14	TRBV5-1	TRBJ1-5	NA	NA	TGCGCCAGCAGCTTGGCTGGGCAAAATCAGCCCCAGCATTTT	CASSLAGQNQPQHF
16	TRBV18	TRBJ2-1	NA	NA	TGTGCCAGCTCAACCCGGGGCCAGGGGCTCTACAATGAGCAGTTCTTC	CASSTRGQGLYNEQFF
18	TRBV30	TRBJ1-6	NA	NA	TGTGCCTGGAAGCCCCAAAGCTCCTGGAGCTCCTATAATTCACCCCTCCACTTT	CAWKPQSSWSSYNSPLHF
16	TRBV7-2	TRBJ1-3	NA	NA	TGTGCCAGCAGCATCAGACAGGAATCTTCTGGAAACACCATATATTTT	CASSIRQESSGNTIYF
14	TRBV6-1	TRBJ2-2	NA	TRBD1	TGTGCCAGCAGTGGCCAGGGGGCGACCGGGGAGCTGTTTTTT	CASSGQGATGELFF
14	TRBV29-1	TRBJ2-3	NA	TRBD2	TGCAGCGCTCGAATAGCGGGAGTAACAGATACGCAGTATTTT	CSARIAGVTDTQYF
12	TRBV6-6	TRBJ1-1	NA	NA	TGTGCCAGCGCCCCCAGGAACACTGAAGCTTTCTTT	CASAPRNTEAFF
21	TRBV28	TRBJ2-1	NA	TRBD2	TGTGCCAGCAGTCCAAATATGGGACTAGCGGGAAAGGCAGTGTCCTACAATGAGCAGTTCTTC	CASSPNMGLAGKAVSYNEQFF
14	TRBV25-1	TRBJ2-3	NA	NA	TGTGCCAGCAGTGAGAGCGGGAGCACAGATACGCAGTATTTT	CASSESGSTDTQYF
15	TRBV11-2	TRBJ1-2	NA	NA	TGTGCCAGCAGCACCGGTCGGCCTCAGGGGCACGGCTACACCTTC	CASSTGRPQGHGYTF
15	TRBV6-1	TRBJ2-1	NA	NA	TGTGCCAGCAGTGAAGCGCAATTCACCGGGGAGTATAAGTTCTTC	CASSEAQFTGEYKFF
11	TRBV20-1	TRBJ2-1	NA	NA	TGCAGTGCTAGAGATTGGCGGGAGCAGTTCTTC	CSARDWREQFF
15	TRBV11-2	TRBJ2-3	NA	TRBD2	TGTGCCAGCAGGGCAGCGGGAGTCGTTACAGATACGCAGTATTTT	CASRAAGVVTDTQYF
16	TRBV27	TRBJ1-1	once	NA	TGTGCCAGCAGTTTAACTTCGTCCGGCATGAACACTGAAGCTTTCTTT	CASSLTSSGMNTEAFF
19	TRBV28	TRBJ2-1	NA	TRBD2	TGTGCCAGCAGTCCCCACCTCGGGCTAGCGGGGCTGTTTTACAATGAGCAGTTCTTC	CASSPHLGLAGLFYNEQFF
16	TRBV15	TRBJ2-7	NA	NA	TGTGCCACCAGCAGCCCCCAAGGGGGGTTCGGCTACGAGCAGTACTTC	CATSSPQGGFGYEQYF
13	TRBV7-8	TRBJ2-7	NA	NA	TGTGCCAGCAGCTTAGGCAGGGACTACGAGCAGTACTTC	CASSLGRDYEQYF
15	TRBV4-3	TRBJ2-6	NA	TRBD2	TGCGCCAGCAGCCAAGAGGGGGGGAGGGCCAACGTCCTGACTTTC	CASSQEGGRANVLTF
14	TRBV7-2	TRBJ1-5	NA	NA	TGTGCCAGCAGCTTCGGGGATTTGGGTCAGCCCCAGCATTTT	CASSFGDLGQPQHF
15	TRBV27	TRBJ2-2	NA	NA	TGTGCCAGCTTTAACCCGGGATCGAACACCGGGGAGCTGTTTTTT	CASFNPGSNTGELFF
16	TRBV9	TRBJ2-2	NA	NA	TGTGCCAGCAGCCCCCGGAACAGGCTAGCCACCGGGGAGCTGTTTTTT	CASSPRNRLATGELFF
14	TRBV9	TRBJ2-1	NA	TRBD2	TGTGCCAGCAGCTTAGCGGGACCCTACAATGAGCAGTTCTTC	CASSLAGPYNEQFF
16	TRBV18	TRBJ2-7	NA	NA	TGTGCCAGCTCACCACTGAGAGACAGGCTGGGGATCGAGCAGTACTTC	CASSPLRDRLGIEQYF
21	TRBV9	TRBJ2-5	NA	TRBD2	TGTGCCAGCAGCGCACATACCTTGGGAGGGGTCATGCGAGGTGGACAAGAGACCCAGTACTTC	CASSAHTLGGVMRGGQETQYF
13	TRBV5-4	TRBJ1-2	once	NA	TGTGCCAGCAGCTTGAGCAGTGAGGGTGGCTACACCTTC	CASSLSSEGGYTF
14	TRBV5-4	TRBJ2-1	NA	TRBD2	TGTGCCAGCAGCAAAGAACTAGCGGGAGACGAGCAGTTCTTC	CASSKELAGDEQFF
16	TRBV27	TRBJ2-7	NA	NA	TGTGCCAGCAGAGTTTGGACGACAGGACCCTCCTACGAGCAGTACTTC	CASRVWTTGPSYEQYF
15	TRBV12-5	TRBJ2-3	NA	NA	TGTGCTAGTGGTTTGACGGGGGCTAGCACAGATACGCAGTATTTT	CASGLTGASTDTQYF
15	TRBV6-5	TRBJ2-3	NA	TRBD2	TGTGCCAGCAAGGTTGGTCTAGCGGGATCAGATACGCAGTATTTT	CASKVGLAGSDTQYF
15	TRBV14	TRBJ2-2	NA	NA	TGTGCCAGCAGCCCCTGGGACTCAAACACCGGGGAGCTGTTTTTT	CASSPWDSNTGELFF